This paragraph covers one T cell receptor beta chain sequence. Authors' analysis steps: Estimation of nucleated cell counts relied on the amplification of reference gene primers. Libraries were prepared by immunoSEQ multiplex PCR; TCRdb keeps only in-frame clonotypes and omits some of them. V and J calls and clone size are those listed in that table; D and trimming were worked out from the DNA. The table lists some 50,000 clones, 88% of them singletons. The CDR3 is 16 amino acids. Germline CDR1 is SGDLS and CDR2 is YYNGEE. J was trimmed by 2 bases and V by 0 bases; bases with no gene match: 6. These data come from a study of blood T cell repertoires in COVID-19. Background on the study: Whether acute or convalescent, the COVID-19 samples came from the United States, Italy and Spain. The cDNA or gDNA used as material had been derived from T cells, B-cell-depleted T cells, or PBMCs.

Sample: peripheral blood. J is TRBJ2-5 and V is TRBV9; 8 bases align to TRBD1. The TCR sequence derives from a human donor in a cohort sampled during active COVID-19. The CDR3 DNA reads TGTGCCAGCAGCGTAGGCCAAAACAGGGGGCAAGAGACCCAGTACTTC. It yields the protein CASSVGQNRGQETQYF.